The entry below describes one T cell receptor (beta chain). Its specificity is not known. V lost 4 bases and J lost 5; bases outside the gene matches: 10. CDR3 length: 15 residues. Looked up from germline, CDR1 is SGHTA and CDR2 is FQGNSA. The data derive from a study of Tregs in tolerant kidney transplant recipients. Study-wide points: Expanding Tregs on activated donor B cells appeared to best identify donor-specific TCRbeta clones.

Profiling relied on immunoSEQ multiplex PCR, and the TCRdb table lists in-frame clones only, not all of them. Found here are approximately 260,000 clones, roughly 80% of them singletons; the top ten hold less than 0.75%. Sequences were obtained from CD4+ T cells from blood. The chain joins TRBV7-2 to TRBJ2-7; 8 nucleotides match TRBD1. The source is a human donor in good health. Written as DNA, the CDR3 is TGTGCCAGCAGCTCAATTGACAGGGGCGGTGACGAGCAGTACTTC. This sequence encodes CASSSIDRGGDEQYF.